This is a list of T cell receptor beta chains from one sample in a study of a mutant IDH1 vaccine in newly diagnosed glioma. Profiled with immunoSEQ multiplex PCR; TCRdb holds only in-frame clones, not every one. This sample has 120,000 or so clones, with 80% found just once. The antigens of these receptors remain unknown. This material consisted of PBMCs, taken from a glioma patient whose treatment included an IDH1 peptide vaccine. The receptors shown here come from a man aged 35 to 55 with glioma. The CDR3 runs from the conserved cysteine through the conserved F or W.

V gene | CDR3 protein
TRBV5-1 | CATNLAGGNEQFF
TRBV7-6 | CASSLRGNEQFF
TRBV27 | CASSLYPPPGQETQYF
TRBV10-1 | CAPGGGYHSNQPQHF
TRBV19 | CASSRGPNTEAFF
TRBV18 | CASSRGQGFGDEQFF
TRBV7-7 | CASSERTGVNEKLFF
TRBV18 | CASSLKTGSGNTIYF
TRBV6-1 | CASSEGGQKETQYF
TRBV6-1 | CASRPAHSYNSPLHF
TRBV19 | CASSAGSYSTDTQYF
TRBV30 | CAWSVSRVMHTEAFF
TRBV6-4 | CASSVARGTDTQYF
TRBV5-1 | CASSLGTELTNEKLFF
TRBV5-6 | CASSVQETQYF
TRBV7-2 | CASSLAGKGYTF
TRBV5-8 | CASSSPGQVNTGELFF
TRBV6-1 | CASSGTLGGSGELFF
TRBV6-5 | CASSVGTGGSDTQYF
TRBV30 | CAWSGLAGADTYEQYF
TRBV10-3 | CAISGWGMNTEAFF
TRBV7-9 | CASSSHSTYQETQYF
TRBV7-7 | CASSANTGPQETQYF
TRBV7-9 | CASSLTGHSPLHF
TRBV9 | CASSVISGSETQYF
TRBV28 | CASRLSGFSYEQYF
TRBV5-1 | CASSLAGRGGYSPLHF
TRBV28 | CASNQGDRLMETQYF
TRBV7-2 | CASSPRQNQPQHF
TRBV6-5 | CASSYQREQYF
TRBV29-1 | CSVGGHLYQETQYF
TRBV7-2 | CASTPDPRPYYGYTF
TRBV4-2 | CASSQDPASGRALGNEQFF
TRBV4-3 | CASSQADRVNYGYTF
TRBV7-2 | CASRKTINTDTQYF
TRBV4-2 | CASSQFLEVTGELFF
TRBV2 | CASSELAGAVSVEQFF
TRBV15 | CATSRDAGTTDTQYF
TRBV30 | CAWEYYGEAFF
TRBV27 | CASSPQGAGGYTF
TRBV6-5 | CASSYGSSPGETQYF
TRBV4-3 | CASSFRTSGRLNEQYF
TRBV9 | CASSVATTSGATDTQYF
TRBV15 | CATSRPRGGRNEQFF
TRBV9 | CASSVASRDGELFF
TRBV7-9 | CASSPKETQYF
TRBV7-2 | CASSPVGSYNEQFF
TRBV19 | CASSNEGPGSNQPQHF
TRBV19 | CASSALGPRGYNEQFF
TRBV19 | CASSIGPGATNEKLFF
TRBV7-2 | CASSPGRRNTEAFF
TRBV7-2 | CASSVQGIGDTQYF
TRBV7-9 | CASSSPTQGPETGELFF